The 22 T cell receptor beta chains reported below all come from one sample, sequenced in a study of glioma-infiltrating T cells. Amplification of TCR alpha and beta CDR3 regions from RNA used iRepertoire nested multiplex PCR. TCRdb reanalysed the multiplex PCR reads using MiXCR and keeps one entry per CDR3 protein. The sample holds some 110,000 distinct CDR3 sequences, roughly 25% seen once. Material: glioma tissue, nonneoplastic brain tissue, or PBMCs (not recorded which). Receptor source: a human donor with low-grade glioma or glioblastoma, undergoing nonglioma brain surgery, or in good health (not recorded which).

Many counts were recorded for this clonotype. This chain connects TRBV28 to TRBJ1-3; D is ambiguous. The V end was cut by 8 bases, the J end by 0 bases, with 5 bases between. Germline V gene sequence: CDR1 MDHEN, CDR2 SYDVKM. This CDR3 is built from 12 residues. CDR3: CASRLSGNTIYF. CDR3 DNA sequence: TGTGCCAGCCGGCTCTCTGGAAACACCATATATTTT.

The sample holds a few counts of this clonotype. The gene calls are TRBV5-1 and TRBJ2-7; tentatively, D is TRBD1 (5 bases). Trimming stripped 4 bases from V and 2 bases from J, with 16 bases between. This CDR3 has 15 residues. From germline, CDR1 is SGHRS and CDR2 YFSETQ. The CDR3 region has the DNA TGCGCCAGCAGCGTTACAGGAGATAGCCCCTACGAGCAGTACTTC. Protein: CASSVTGDSPYEQYF.

A note on this clonotype: At one boundary the junction diverges from the germline segment, which might be a read error. The chain joins TRBV20-1 to TRBJ1-5; D possibly corresponds to TRBD1 (6 bases). The CDR3 extends over 13 amino acids. Germline CDR1 is DFQATT and CDR2 is SNEGSKA (reference sequence). CDR3 sequence reads: CSAGGYINRPQHF. Written as DNA, the CDR3 is TGCAGTGCAGGGGGATATATCAATCGGCCCCAGCATTTT.

Only a few counts were recorded for this clonotype. A clone one base away is much larger, so this may be a read error. The chain carries TRBV7-2 and TRBJ2-3; maybe TRBD1 (5 bases). Trimming cost V 5 bases and J 5 bases, with 17 bases left between them. The germline CDR1 and CDR2 sequences are SGHTA and FQGNSA. The CDR3 covers 15 residues. CDR3 residues: CASSARQSGKDTQYF. DNA of the CDR3: TGTGCCAGCAGCGCCCGACAGAGTGGGAAAGATACGCAGTATTTT. Complete variable domain (other parts from reference TRBV7-2 and TRBJ2-3): GAGVSQSPSNKVTEKGKDVELRCDPISGHTALYWYRQSLGQGLEFLIYFQGNSAPDKSGLPSDRFSAERTGGSVSTLTIQRTQQEDSAVYLCASSARQSGKDTQYFGPGTRLTVL.

This clonotype came up many times. The V gene is TRBV19, the J gene TRBJ2-3, with TRBD2 matching over 8 bases. The J segment lost 4 bases and the V segment lost 5 bases, leaving 5 bases of the junction unmatched. The length of the CDR3 is 14 residues. Germline V CDR1 and CDR2: LNHDA, SQIVND (reference sequence). The CDR3 DNA sequence: TGTGCCAGTAGTCCGGGCGGGGGGCCAGATACGCAGTATTTT. It yields the protein CASSPGGGPDTQYF.

This sequence joins TRBV7-9 and TRBJ2-7, with TRBD2 identical over 8 bases. There are 13 residues in the CDR3. The germline V gene encodes CDR1 SEHNR and CDR2 FQNEAQ (reference sequence). The J segment lost 5 bases and the V segment lost 3 bases, leaving 3 bases of the junction unmatched. The CDR3 DNA is TGTGCCAGCAGCTTTCGAGCGGGAGACGAGCAGTACTTC. The encoded protein is CASSFRAGDEQYF.

This clonotype was counted ten times or more. The chain joins TRBV7-6 to TRBJ1-4; tentative D call: TRBD1 (5 bases). The CDR3 length is 15 residues. Germline CDR1 is SGHVS and CDR2 is FNYEAQ. V gave up 6 bases and J gave up 0 bases, with 11 bases separating them. The CDR3 here is CASRSTGATNEKLFF. CDR3 nucleotide sequence: TGTGCCAGCAGATCAACAGGAGCAACTAATGAAAAACTGTTTTTT. Full variable domain (remainder filled in from reference TRBV7-6 and TRBJ1-4): GAGVSQSPRYKVTKRGQDVALRCDPISGHVSLYWYRQALGQGPEFLTYFNYEAQQDKSGLPNDRFSAERPEGSISTLTIQRTEQRDSAMYRCASRSTGATNEKLFFGSGTQLSVL.

As concerns this clonotype: A read error may produce the germline difference seen at one junction end. The genes are TRBV20-1 and TRBJ1-2; possibly TRBD1 for D (5 bases). Germline values: CDR1 DFQATT, CDR2 SNEGSKA (reference sequence). This CDR3 has 12 residues. The CDR3 nucleotides read TGCAGTGCCACGACAGCTAAATATGGCTACACCTTC. Translated: CSATTAKYGYTF.

The sample holds a few counts of this clonotype. The chain joins TRBV29-1 to TRBJ2-3; 10 bases agree with TRBD2. Germline CDR1 and CDR2: SQVTM and ANQGSEA. The V and J ends lost 1 base and 6 bases, in that order; junction bases with no gene match: 4. This CDR3 is built from 14 residues. CDR3 sequence reads: CSVEGLAGADTQYF. The CDR3 coding sequence is TGCAGCGTTGAAGGGCTAGCGGGAGCTGATACGCAGTATTTT.

This clonotype occurred many times. The CDR3 protein is CASSQVPGQGYNEQFF. CDR3 nucleotide sequence: TGTGCCAGCAGCCAGGTCCCGGGACAGGGCTACAATGAGCAGTTCTTC. V usage is TRBV4-2 and J usage is TRBJ2-1; 9 nucleotides align to TRBD1. Germline trimming cut 3 bases from V and 3 bases from J; bases unmatched to any gene: 6. Germline V gene lookup returns CDR1 LGHNA and CDR2 YNFKEQ. This CDR3 is built from 16 residues.

This clonotype occurred a few times. The rearrangement uses TRBV7-2 and TRBJ2-3; 9 bases align to TRBD2. The CDR3 covers 12 residues. Per germline, CDR1 SGHTA and CDR2 FQGNSA. Trimming at V came to 6 bases and at J to 11 bases, leaving 6 bases not matched to a gene. The CDR3 spells CASSSGSRGQYF. The CDR3 DNA sequence: TGTGCCAGCAGTAGCGGGAGTAGGGGGCAGTATTTT.

This clonotype came up a few times. It may be a read error: a sequence one base away is much more abundant. The chain links TRBV27 to TRBJ2-7, with TRBD2 identical over 12 bases. The CDR3 is 16 residues long. V trimming: 4 bases; J trimming: 4 bases; junction bases outside the gene matches: 8. CDR1 and CDR2 from the germline V gene are MNHEY and SMNVEV (reference sequence). Here the CDR3 reads CASSSGLAGGWYEQYF. In DNA, the CDR3 is TGTGCCAGCAGTTCAGGCCTAGCGGGAGGGTGGTACGAGCAGTACTTC.

This clonotype was seen ten or more times. CDR3 protein: CASSPRDYGYTF. CDR3 DNA sequence: TGTGCCAGTAGTCCGAGAGACTATGGCTACACCTTC. The rearrangement links TRBV19 to TRBJ1-2; D gene ambiguous. V dropped 5 bases and J dropped 3 bases, with 7 bases sitting between them. This CDR3 contains 12 residues. Germline CDR1 and CDR2: LNHDA and SQIVND (reference sequence).

As regards this clonotype: A much larger clone lies a single base off, so this may be a read error. V is TRBV4-1 and J is TRBJ2-7; D perhaps matches TRBD1 (6 bases). The CDR3 covers 14 residues. The germline gives CDR1 MGHRA, CDR2 YSYEKL. V was trimmed by 3 bases and J by 2 bases, leaving 11 bases between them. The chain's CDR3 is CASSHRTEPYEQYF. Here the CDR3 DNA reads TGCGCCAGCAGCCACAGGACAGAGCCCTACGAGCAGTACTTC.

This clonotype was counted at least ten times. V usage is TRBV20-1 and J usage is TRBJ1-5; no clear D gene. The germline V and J ends were trimmed by 3 bases and 3 bases, with 12 bases remaining between them. The germline V gene has CDR1 DFQATT and CDR2 SNEGSKA (reference sequence). CDR3 length: 14 amino acids. CDR3 region: CSASSVQYNQPQHF. The CDR3 nucleotides read TGCAGTGCTAGCTCTGTACAGTACAATCAGCCCCAGCATTTT.

This clonotype was seen repeatedly, ten times or more. CDR3 sequence reads: CASRLTSGITTDTQYF. As DNA, the CDR3 is TGTGCCAGCAGGTTGACTAGCGGGATTACCACAGATACGCAGTATTTT. This chain links TRBV28 with TRBJ2-3, with 11 bases matching TRBD2. From germline, CDR1 is MDHEN and CDR2 SYDVKM. Germline trimming cut 6 bases from V and 2 bases from J; bases unmatched to any gene: 7. The CDR3 consists of 16 residues.

This clonotype was observed a handful of times. V usage is TRBV7-2 and J usage is TRBJ2-7, with 8 bases fitting TRBD2. J lost 6 bases, V lost 4 bases, and 26 bases had no gene match. This CDR3 has 20 amino acids. Germline CDR1 SGHTA, CDR2 FQGNSA. The DNA for the CDR3 is TGTGCCAGCAGCTCGGGGGGGCGGCTAGCGGTCTCCCCGGGCTCTCGCGAGCAGTACTTC. It codes for CASSSGGRLAVSPGSREQYF.

About this clonotype itself: Relative to the germline gene, one junction end is altered; a read error may explain this. The chain carries TRBV27 and TRBJ2-2; TRBD2 agrees at 9 bases. CDR3 length: 16 amino acids. CDR1 is MNHEY and CDR2 is SMNVEV in the germline V gene (reference sequence). CDR3: CAISGGLAYNTGELFF. The CDR3 region has the DNA TGTGCCATCAGTGGGGGACTAGCATACAACACCGGGGAGCTGTTTTTT.

Only a few counts were recorded for this clonotype. V usage is TRBV3-1 and J usage is TRBJ1-2; no definite D call. The V and J ends lost 0 bases and 3 bases respectively, with 5 bases between them. The CDR3 has 13 residues. Germline lookup yields CDR1 LGHDT and CDR2 YNNKEL (reference sequence). The CDR3 nucleotides read TGTGCCAGCAGCCAAGATATCGACTATGGCTACACCTTC. This sequence encodes CASSQDIDYGYTF.

In regard to this clonotype: One junction end does not reproduce the germline sequence, and a read error may be involved. The chain carries TRBV4-1 and TRBJ1-2; the D gene is possibly TRBD1 (6 bases). The CDR3 consists of 17 residues. The germline V gene encodes CDR1 MGHRA and CDR2 YSYEKL. CDR3 sequence: CGSSQVLQGTPNYGYTF. The CDR3 nucleotides read TGCGGCAGCAGCCAAGTTCTCCAGGGGACCCCCAACTATGGCTACACCTTC.

V is TRBV18 and J is TRBJ1-2; D is unresolved. The CDR3 runs to 13 residues. Germline CDR1 and CDR2: KGHSH and LQKENI. The V and J ends lost 2 bases and 4 bases respectively, with 8 bases between them. CDR3 in amino acids: CASSPDDTYGYTF. The CDR3 region has the DNA TGTGCCAGCTCACCAGACGACACCTATGGCTACACCTTC. Filled out from reference TRBV18 and TRBJ1-2, the complete variable domain reads NAGVMQNPRHLVRRRGQEARLRCSPMKGHSHVYWYRQLPEEGLKFMVYLQKENIIDESGMPKERFSAEFPKEGPSILRIQQVVRGDSAAYFCASSPDDTYGYTFGSGTRLTVV.

Concerning this clonotype itself: Without the conserved terminal phenylalanine or tryptophan, this CDR3 likely stems from a read error. This chain connects TRBV7-9 to TRBJ2-3; no clear D gene. The germline CDR1 and CDR2 sequences are SEHNR and FQNEAQ (reference sequence). Trimming took off 6 bases at V and 2 bases at J, with 12 bases between the two ends. This CDR3 is 14 amino acids long. CDR3 in amino acids: CASSRPGLTDTQYL. CDR3 nucleotides: TGTGCCAGCAGTCGCCCCGGTCTCACAGATACGCAGTATCTT.